The T cell receptor (beta chain) described here comes from a study of blood T cell repertoires in COVID-19. Authors' processing steps: Estimates of nucleated cell counts were drawn from the amplification of reference gene primers. Sequencing used immunoSEQ multiplex PCR; TCRdb keeps in-frame clones, though not all of them. D and trimming were read from the DNA, whereas the V and J calls and clone size are those reported in that table. The table records 9,500 to 15,000 clones, around 82% of them present only once. The length of the CDR3 is 12 residues. Trimming shortened V by 0 bases and J by 3 bases, and 3 bases separated the two germline ends. Germline CDR1 is WNHNN and CDR2 is SYGVQD (reference sequence).

This sequence was found in a human donor in a cohort sampled during active COVID-19. The chain has TRBV10-1 and TRBJ2-7, with D unclear. Sequenced material: peripheral blood. The CDR3 protein is CASSESGYEQYF. CDR3 sequence (DNA): TGCGCCAGCAGTGAGTCCGGCTACGAGCAGTACTTC.